Detailed here is one TCR beta chain. What it recognizes is unknown. The CDR3 is 13 amino acids. Trimming removed 6 bases from V and 5 bases from J, with 13 bases in between. Per germline, CDR1 MNHEY and CDR2 SMNVEV (reference sequence). The source of the sample is a study of CD8+ T cells in alopecia areata. General study results and limits: Researchers report lesional scalp, most notably alopecia totalis/universalis, outstripped normal scalp in clonality.

Extraction of RNA preceded its reverse transcription into cDNA, which served as the sequencing template. Using immunoSEQ multiplex PCR, the repertoire was profiled, and TCRdb retains in-frame clones only, with some absent. Here the sample spans some 170,000 clones, around 63% being singletons. The chain joins TRBV27 to TRBJ2-5; unclear D gene. The TCR comes from a human donor with alopecia areata. This specimen was CD4+ T cells sorted from blood, taken at week 0. The CDR3 coding sequence is TGTGCCAGCAGCGAACGGATTACTGAGACCCAGTACTTC. It yields the protein CASSERITETQYF.